A single sample is the source of the 17 T cell receptor beta chains below, sequenced in a study of cytomegalovirus exposure and HLA in healthy donors. PCR used 60 Vbeta primers and 13 Jbeta primers. Only in-frame clones appear in the TCRdb table, and some are missing; sequencing was by immunoSEQ multiplex PCR. The data contain about 140,000 clones, 70% to 85% of them seen just once; the ten biggest clones take up 1.9%. Sequenced material: PBMCs. These receptors were taken from a woman in her thirties or forties in good health and CMV-seronegative.

V is TRBV18 and J is TRBJ2-5; D uncertain. Per germline, CDR1 KGHSH and CDR2 LQKENI. The CDR3 runs 14 residues. Trimming took off 3 bases at V and 0 bases at J, with 8 bases between the two ends. The CDR3 DNA reads as TGTGCCAGCTCACCCGTACTCAACCAAGAGACCCAGTACTTC. Its translation is CASSPVLNQETQYF. The full variable domain, with the rest looked up from reference TRBV18 and TRBJ2-5, is NAGVMQNPRHLVRRRGQEARLRCSPMKGHSHVYWYRQLPEEGLKFMVYLQKENIIDESGMPKERFSAEFPKEGPSILRIQQVVRGDSAAYFCASSPVLNQETQYFGPGTRLLVL.

The chain uses TRBV11-2 and TRBJ2-3; D might be TRBD1 (6 bases). V dropped 5 bases and J dropped 2 bases, with 14 bases sitting between them. The CDR3 covers 15 residues. The germline V gene has CDR1 SGHAT and CDR2 FQNNGV. The chain's CDR3 is CASSLMQGTTDTQYF. The CDR3 coding sequence is TGTGCCAGCAGCCTAATGCAGGGGACCACAGATACGCAGTATTTT.

The chain recombines TRBV5-1 with TRBJ2-1; D possibly corresponds to TRBD2 (6 bases). V was trimmed by 6 bases and J by 0 bases, leaving 16 bases between them. This CDR3 contains 16 residues. CDR1 is SGHRS and CDR2 is YFSETQ in the germline V gene. The CDR3 sequence is CASTQGGTRSYNEQFF. The CDR3 bases are TGCGCCAGCACCCAAGGTGGGACTCGCTCCTACAATGAGCAGTTCTTC.

The chain carries TRBV2 and TRBJ2-1; D is undetermined. Between the trimmed V and J ends, which lost 7 bases and 0 bases, there was a span of 10 bases. The CDR3 runs 14 residues. From germline, CDR1 is SNHLY and CDR2 FYNNEI. The CDR3 nucleotides are TGTGCCAGCATACCGATGAGCTCCTACAATGAGCAGTTCTTC. It encodes CASIPMSSYNEQFF.

The CDR3 protein is CASSQGGLAGLGAGELFF. CDR3 DNA sequence: TGCGCCAGCAGCCAAGGGGGACTAGCGGGACTCGGAGCCGGGGAGCTGTTTTTT. The chain is built from TRBV4-1 and TRBJ2-2, with 13 positions matching TRBD2. This CDR3 is built from 18 residues. V was clipped by 1 base and J by 6 bases; unmatched bases: 8. Germline CDR1 reads MGHRA; CDR2 reads YSYEKL.

The rearrangement links TRBV5-6 to TRBJ2-7; D gene ambiguous. CDR3 length equals 13 residues. In germline, CDR1 is SGHDT, CDR2 YYEEEE. Trimming stripped 0 bases from V and 1 base from J, with 5 bases between. Written as DNA, the CDR3 is TGTGCCAGCAGCTTGGACGGTTCCTACGAGCAGTACTTC. Its protein is CASSLDGSYEQYF.

CDR3 sequence (DNA): TGTGCCAGCAGTGATTTCTCCGAGCAGTACTTC. It specifies CASSDFSEQYF. V is TRBV25-1 and J is TRBJ2-7, with D hard to call. The CDR3 contains 11 residues. Trimming left V 3 bases short and J 6 bases short, with 6 bases between. Germline V gene data show CDR1 as MGHDK and CDR2 as SYGVNS.

J is TRBJ1-2 and V is TRBV6-1; TRBD1 aligns across 9 bases. Germline trimming cut 7 bases from V and 4 bases from J; bases unmatched to any gene: 7. In germline, CDR1 is MNHNS, CDR2 SASEGT. The CDR3 runs to 14 residues. The CDR3 reads CASTRDRGAYGYTF. The CDR3 DNA sequence: TGTGCCAGCACCCGAGACAGGGGGGCCTATGGCTACACCTTC.

Only a few counts were recorded for this clone. The J gene is TRBJ2-7, the V gene TRBV6-5; 11 bases map to TRBD2. Unmatched junction bases numbered 5, after V lost 5 bases and J lost 5 bases. The CDR3 extends over 14 amino acids. Germline assignment: CDR1 MNHEY and CDR2 SVGAGI. CDR3 region: CASSPSGRYDEQYF. DNA for the CDR3: TGTGCCAGCAGTCCTAGCGGGAGGTACGACGAGCAGTACTTC.

The chain carries TRBV5-5 and TRBJ2-4; unclear D gene. Germline V lookup: CDR1 SGHKS, CDR2 YYEKEE (reference sequence). The V end lost 3 bases, the J end lost 0 bases, and 13 bases lay between the germline ends. This CDR3 contains 16 residues. As DNA, the CDR3 is TGTGCCAGCAGCTCTCCGATTGCTATAGCCAAAAACATTCAGTACTTC. Its translation is CASSSPIAIAKNIQYF. The full variable domain, its missing parts supplied by reference TRBV5-5 and TRBJ2-4, is DAGVTQSPTHLIKTRGQQVTLRCSPISGHKSVSWYQQVLGQGPQFIFQYYEKEERGRGNFPDRFSARQFPNYSSELNVNALLLGDSALYLCASSSPIAIAKNIQYFGAGTRLSVL.

This chain uses TRBV6-6 with TRBJ1-5; 8 nucleotides line up with TRBD1. Trimming removed 2 bases from V and 2 bases from J; junction bases left unmatched: 2. The CDR3 is 15 residues long. Germline loops: CDR1 MNHNY, CDR2 SVGAGI (reference sequence). This CDR3 is CASSYRGQGNQPQHF. As DNA, the CDR3 is TGTGCCAGCAGTTACCGGGGACAGGGCAATCAGCCCCAGCATTTT.

The chain joins TRBV5-3 to TRBJ1-2, with D possibly matching TRBD1 (6 bases). TRBV5-3 is placed among ORFs of uncertain function. The CDR3 covers 14 residues. Trimming left V 1 base short and J 4 bases short, with 11 bases between. The chain's CDR3 is CARSLLQGGYGYTF. The CDR3 nucleotides are TGTGCCAGAAGCTTGCTTCAAGGGGGCTATGGCTACACCTTC.

V usage is TRBV28 and J usage is TRBJ2-1; 7 bases agree with TRBD1. This CDR3 comprises 13 residues. V trimming: 6 bases; J trimming: 4 bases; junction bases outside the gene matches: 3. CDR1 and CDR2 from the germline V gene are MDHEN and SYDVKM. CDR3 region: CASSLDRYNEQFF. Written as DNA, the CDR3 is TGTGCCAGCAGCCTGGACAGGTACAATGAGCAGTTCTTC.

This chain joins TRBV13 and TRBJ2-5; D gene ambiguous. The V end lost 5 bases, the J end lost 1 base, and 8 bases lay between the germline ends. The CDR3 has 13 amino acids. Germline V gives CDR1 PRHDT, CDR2 FYEKMQ (reference sequence). The CDR3 loop is CASSPGSQETQYF. The CDR3 nucleotides read TGTGCCAGCAGCCCCGGGTCCCAAGAGACCCAGTACTTC.

The chain couples TRBV29-1 to TRBJ1-5; 7 bases match TRBD1. V gave up 4 bases and J gave up 3 bases; unmatched junction bases: 6. Germline V gene data show CDR1 as SQVTM and CDR2 as ANQGSEA. This CDR3 is built from 14 residues. The CDR3 nucleotides are TGCAGCGTTGGGTTAGGGGGCTCCAATCAGCCCCAGCATTTT. Translation gives CSVGLGGSNQPQHF. Variable domain in full (rest from reference TRBV29-1 and TRBJ1-5): SAVISQKPSRDICQRGTSLTIQCQVDSQVTMMFWYRQQPGQSLTLIATANQGSEATYESGFVIDKFPISRPNLTFSTLTVSNMSPEDSSIYLCSVGLGGSNQPQHFGDGTRLSIL.

This clone was observed once. J is TRBJ2-6 and V is TRBV29-1; perhaps TRBD2 as D (6 bases). With 1 base removed from V and 1 base from J, the gap between germline ends came to 14 bases. The CDR3 totals 17 residues. Germline loops: CDR1 SQVTM, CDR2 ANQGSEA. The chain's CDR3 is CSVEGEEDDSGANVLTF. DNA for the CDR3: TGCAGCGTTGAAGGGGAGGAGGATGATTCTGGGGCCAACGTCCTGACTTTC.

The V gene is TRBV7-9, the J gene TRBJ1-6, with D perhaps matching TRBD1 (5 bases). V dropped 5 bases and J dropped 7 bases, with 27 bases sitting between them. Per the germline V gene, CDR1 is SEHNR and CDR2 is FQNEAQ (reference sequence). The CDR3 extends over 19 amino acids. CDR3 bases: TGTGCCAGCAGCAACCACGCGTTGGGGGGATCTCCACGGAATTCACCCCTCCACTTT. It specifies CASSNHALGGSPRNSPLHF. Full variable domain (missing parts from reference TRBV7-9 and TRBJ1-6): DTGVSQNPRHKITKRGQNVTFRCDPISEHNRLYWYRQTLGQGPEFLTYFQNEAQLEKSRLLSDRFSAERPKGSFSTLEIQRTEQGDSAMYLCASSNHALGGSPRNSPLHFGNGTRLTVT.